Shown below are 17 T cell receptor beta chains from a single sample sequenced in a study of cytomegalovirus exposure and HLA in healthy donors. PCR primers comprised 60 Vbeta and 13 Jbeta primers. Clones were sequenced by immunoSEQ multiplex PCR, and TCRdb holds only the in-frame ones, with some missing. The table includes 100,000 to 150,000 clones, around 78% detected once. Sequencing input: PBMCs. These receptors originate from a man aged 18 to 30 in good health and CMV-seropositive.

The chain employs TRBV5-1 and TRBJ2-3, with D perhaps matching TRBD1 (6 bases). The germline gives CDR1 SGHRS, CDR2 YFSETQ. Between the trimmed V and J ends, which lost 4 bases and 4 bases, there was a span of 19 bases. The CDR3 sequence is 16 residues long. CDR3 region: CASSPASGDRADTQYF. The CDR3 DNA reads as TGCGCCAGCAGCCCAGCCTCAGGGGATCGGGCAGATACGCAGTATTTT.

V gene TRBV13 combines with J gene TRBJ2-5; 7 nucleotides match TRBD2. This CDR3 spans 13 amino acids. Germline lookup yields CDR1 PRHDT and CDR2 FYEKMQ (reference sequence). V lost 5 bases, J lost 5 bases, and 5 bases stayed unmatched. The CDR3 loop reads CASSARGGETQYF. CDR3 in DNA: TGTGCCAGCAGCGCCCGCGGGGGTGAGACCCAGTACTTC.

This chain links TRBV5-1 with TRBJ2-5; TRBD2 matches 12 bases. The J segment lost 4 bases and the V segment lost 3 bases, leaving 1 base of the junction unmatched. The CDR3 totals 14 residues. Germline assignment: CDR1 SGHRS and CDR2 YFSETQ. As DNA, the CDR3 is TGCGCCAGCAGCTCTAGCGGGGGGGGAGAGACCCAGTACTTC. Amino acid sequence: CASSSSGGGETQYF. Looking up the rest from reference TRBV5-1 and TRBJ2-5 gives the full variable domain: KAGVTQTPRYLIKTRGQQVTLSCSPISGHRSVSWYQQTPGQGLQFLFEYFSETQRNKGNFPGRFSGRQFSNSRSEMNVSTLELGDSALYLCASSSSGGGETQYFGPGTRLLVL.

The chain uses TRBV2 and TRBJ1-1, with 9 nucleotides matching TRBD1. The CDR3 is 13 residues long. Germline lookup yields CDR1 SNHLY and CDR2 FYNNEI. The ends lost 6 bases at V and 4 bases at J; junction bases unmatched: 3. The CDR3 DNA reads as TGTGCCAGCAGGGGGGGACAGGGCACTGAAGCTTTCTTT. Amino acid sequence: CASRGGQGTEAFF.

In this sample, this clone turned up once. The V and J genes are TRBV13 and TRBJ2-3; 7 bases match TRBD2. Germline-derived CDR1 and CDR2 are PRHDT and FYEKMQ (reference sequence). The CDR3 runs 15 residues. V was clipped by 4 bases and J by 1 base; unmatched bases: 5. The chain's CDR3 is CASSSGLGGTDTQYF. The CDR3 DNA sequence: TGTGCCAGCAGCTCCGGACTAGGGGGCACAGATACGCAGTATTTT.

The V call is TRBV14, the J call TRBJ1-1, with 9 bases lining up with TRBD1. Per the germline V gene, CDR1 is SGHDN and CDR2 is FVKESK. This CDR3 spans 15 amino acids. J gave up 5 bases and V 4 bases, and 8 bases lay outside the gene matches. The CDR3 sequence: CASSLGQGKKTEAFF. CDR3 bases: TGTGCCAGCAGCCTGGGACAGGGAAAGAAAACTGAAGCTTTCTTT.

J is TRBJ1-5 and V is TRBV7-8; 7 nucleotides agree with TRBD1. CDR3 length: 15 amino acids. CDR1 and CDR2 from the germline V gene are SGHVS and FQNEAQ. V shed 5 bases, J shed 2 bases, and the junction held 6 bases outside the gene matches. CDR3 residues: CASSPLGGGNQPQHF. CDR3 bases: TGTGCCAGCAGCCCTTTAGGGGGCGGCAATCAGCCCCAGCATTTT. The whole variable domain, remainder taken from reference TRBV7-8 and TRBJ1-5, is GAGVSQSPRYKVAKRGQDVALRCDPISGHVSLFWYQQALGQGPEFLTYFQNEAQLDKSGLPSDRFFAERPEGSVSTLKIQRTQQEDSAVYLCASSPLGGGNQPQHFGDGTRLSIL.

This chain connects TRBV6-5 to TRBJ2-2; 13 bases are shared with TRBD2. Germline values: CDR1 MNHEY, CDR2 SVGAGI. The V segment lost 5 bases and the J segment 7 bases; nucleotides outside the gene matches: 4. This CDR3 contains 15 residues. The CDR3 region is CASSRLAGGSGELFF. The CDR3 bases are TGTGCCAGCAGTCGACTAGCGGGGGGAAGCGGGGAGCTGTTTTTT.

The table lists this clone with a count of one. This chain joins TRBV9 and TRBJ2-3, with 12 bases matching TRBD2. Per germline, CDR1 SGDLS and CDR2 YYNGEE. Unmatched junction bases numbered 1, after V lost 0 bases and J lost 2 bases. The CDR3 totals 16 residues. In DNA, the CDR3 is TGTGCCAGCAGCGTAGGGACTAGCGGGACCACAGATACGCAGTATTTT. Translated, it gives CASSVGTSGTTDTQYF.

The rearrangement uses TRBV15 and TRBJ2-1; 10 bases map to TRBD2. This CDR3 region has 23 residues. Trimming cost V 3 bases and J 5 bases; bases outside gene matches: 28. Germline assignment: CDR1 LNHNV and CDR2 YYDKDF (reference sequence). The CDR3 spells CATSSICRHRDTGTSGVHNEQFF. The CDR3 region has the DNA TGTGCCACCAGCAGCATCTGTAGACACCGGGACACGGGAACTAGCGGGGTACACAATGAGCAGTTCTTC.

CDR3: CASSFTSGQETQYF. The CDR3 nucleotides read TGCGCCAGCAGCTTCACTAGCGGGCAAGAGACCCAGTACTTC. The rearrangement uses TRBV5-1 and TRBJ2-5, with 9 nucleotides matching TRBD2. The CDR3 runs 14 residues. Germline V gives CDR1 SGHRS, CDR2 YFSETQ. The trim removed 2 bases at V and 2 bases at J, leaving 1 base unmatched.

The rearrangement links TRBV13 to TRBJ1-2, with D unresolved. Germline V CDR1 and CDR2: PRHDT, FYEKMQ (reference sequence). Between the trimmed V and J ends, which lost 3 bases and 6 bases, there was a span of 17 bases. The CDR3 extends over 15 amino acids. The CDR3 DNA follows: TGTGCCAGCAGCTTGGCTGGCTCCTCGTTGCATGGCTACACCTTC. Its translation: CASSLAGSSLHGYTF.

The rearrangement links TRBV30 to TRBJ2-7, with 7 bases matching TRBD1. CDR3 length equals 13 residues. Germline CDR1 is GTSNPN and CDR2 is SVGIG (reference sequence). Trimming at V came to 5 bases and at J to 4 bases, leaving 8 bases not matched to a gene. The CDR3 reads CAWQARGPYEQYF. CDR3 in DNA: TGTGCCTGGCAAGCGAGGGGGCCGTACGAGCAGTACTTC.

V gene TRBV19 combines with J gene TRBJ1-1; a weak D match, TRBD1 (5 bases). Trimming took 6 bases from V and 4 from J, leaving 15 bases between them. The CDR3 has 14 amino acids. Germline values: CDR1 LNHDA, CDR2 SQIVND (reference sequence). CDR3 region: CASRPGVGSTEAFF. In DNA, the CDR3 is TGTGCCAGTAGGCCGGGGGTAGGTAGCACTGAAGCTTTCTTT.

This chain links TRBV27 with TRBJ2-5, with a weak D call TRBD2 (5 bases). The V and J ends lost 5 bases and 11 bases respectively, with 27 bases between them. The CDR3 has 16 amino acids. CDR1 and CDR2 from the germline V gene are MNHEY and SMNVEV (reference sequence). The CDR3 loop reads CASSPPAAEKERRQYF. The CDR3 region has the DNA TGTGCCAGCAGTCCCCCCGCAGCGGAGAAAGAACGGAGACAGTACTTC.

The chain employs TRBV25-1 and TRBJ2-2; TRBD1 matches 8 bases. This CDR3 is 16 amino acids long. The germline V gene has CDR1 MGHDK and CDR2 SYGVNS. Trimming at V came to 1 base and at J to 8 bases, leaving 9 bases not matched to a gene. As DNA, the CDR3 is TGTGCCAGCAGTGAATCCGACAGGGGCCCCGCGGGGGAGCTGTTTTTT. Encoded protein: CASSESDRGPAGELFF.

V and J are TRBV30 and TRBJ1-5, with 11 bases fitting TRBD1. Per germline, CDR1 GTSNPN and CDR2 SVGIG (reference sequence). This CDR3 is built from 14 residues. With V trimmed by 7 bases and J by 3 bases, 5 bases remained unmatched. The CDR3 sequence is CALRTGGDNQPQHF. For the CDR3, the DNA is TGTGCCTTAAGGACAGGGGGCGACAATCAGCCCCAGCATTTT.